The T cell receptor beta chain described here comes from a study of response to subunit inactivated influenza vaccine. In this sample, this clonotype turned up a few times. Its antigen is not identified. Study-wide findings and caveats: After each seasonal influenza vaccination, few new T cells are recruited, the authors suggested.

MiXCR was run by TCRdb on the RT-PCR reads, yielding one entry per CDR3 protein. The sample contains 750,000 to 850,000 distinct CDR3 sequences, under 20% of which appear only once. Per the germline V gene, CDR1 is ENHRY and CDR2 is SYGVKD. This CDR3 is built from 15 residues. V was pared by 4 bases and J by 4 bases, with 14 bases between. The sample here was PBMCs from blood, taken about 5 days after vaccination. The rearrangement joins TRBV10-3 to TRBJ2-1; either TRBD1 or TRBD2 may fit D (5 bases each). This TCR was recovered from a man between 50 and 59 years old who received an inactivated influenza vaccine. CDR3 coding DNA: TGTGCCATCAGTGGTAGGGGTGAGGGATACAATGAGCAGTTCTTC. This translates into CAISGRGEGYNEQFF.